The 5 T cell receptor beta chains reported below all come from one sample, sequenced in a study of T cells in Graves' hyperthyroidism and ophthalmopathy. The TCR beta CDR3 regions underwent amplification using RNA transcripts as the source. First-round RT-PCR targeting the TCR CDR3 was performed with the HTBI primer set. In TCRdb, the multiplex PCR reads were re-called with MiXCR into one record per CDR3 protein. The sample holds approximately 600,000 distinct CDR3 sequences; roughly 20% are singletons and the top ten take approximately 30%. The specimen was blood. The receptors derive from a man aged 30 to 39 with Graves' ophthalmopathy.

This chain joins TRBV9 and TRBJ2-1; D remains ambiguous. Per the germline V gene, CDR1 is SGDLS and CDR2 is YYNGEE. The CDR3 runs 13 residues. V lost 0 bases and J lost 6, with 7 bases in between. Written as DNA, the CDR3 is TGTGCCAGCAGCGTAGAAAGGGTCAATGAGCAGTTCTTC. Residues: CASSVERVNEQFF.

In DNA form, the CDR3 reads TGTGCCAGCAGTTACGCGGGACTAGCGGGATCTACCGGGGAGCTGTTTTTT. It codes for CASSYAGLAGSTGELFF. The rearrangement links TRBV6-5 to TRBJ2-2, with TRBD2 matching 13 bases. Per the germline V gene, CDR1 is MNHEY and CDR2 is SVGAGI. The V segment lost 2 bases and the J segment 5 bases; nucleotides outside the gene matches: 5. The CDR3 spans 17 residues.

This clonotype was seen a few times. This chain connects TRBV13 to TRBJ2-2; no firm D call. Trimming removed 3 bases at V and 1 base at J, with 6 bases between. CDR1 PRHDT and CDR2 FYEKMQ come from the germline V gene (reference sequence). The CDR3 sequence is 14 residues long. CDR3 sequence (DNA): TGTGCCAGCAGCTTTCAGAGGAACACCGGGGAGCTGTTTTTT. This encodes CASSFQRNTGELFF.

This clonotype was seen only a few times. This chain links TRBV6-1 with TRBJ2-5; TRBD1 agrees at 11 bases. The CDR3 runs 15 residues. Germline trimming cut 5 bases from V and 4 bases from J; bases unmatched to any gene: 6. In germline, CDR1 is MNHNS, CDR2 SASEGT. The CDR3 bases are TGTGCCAGCAGTTCCGGGACAGGGGGAGGAGAGACCCAGTACTTC. It codes for CASSSGTGGGETQYF.

J is TRBJ2-3 and V is TRBV9; D is ambiguous. The V end lost 0 bases, the J end lost 5 bases, and 16 bases lay between the germline ends. The CDR3 contains 16 residues. The V gene's germline CDR1 is SGDLS and CDR2 YYNGEE. The CDR3 here is CASSVGGIRARDTQYF. CDR3 coding DNA: TGTGCCAGCAGCGTAGGTGGGATTCGGGCCAGAGATACGCAGTATTTT.